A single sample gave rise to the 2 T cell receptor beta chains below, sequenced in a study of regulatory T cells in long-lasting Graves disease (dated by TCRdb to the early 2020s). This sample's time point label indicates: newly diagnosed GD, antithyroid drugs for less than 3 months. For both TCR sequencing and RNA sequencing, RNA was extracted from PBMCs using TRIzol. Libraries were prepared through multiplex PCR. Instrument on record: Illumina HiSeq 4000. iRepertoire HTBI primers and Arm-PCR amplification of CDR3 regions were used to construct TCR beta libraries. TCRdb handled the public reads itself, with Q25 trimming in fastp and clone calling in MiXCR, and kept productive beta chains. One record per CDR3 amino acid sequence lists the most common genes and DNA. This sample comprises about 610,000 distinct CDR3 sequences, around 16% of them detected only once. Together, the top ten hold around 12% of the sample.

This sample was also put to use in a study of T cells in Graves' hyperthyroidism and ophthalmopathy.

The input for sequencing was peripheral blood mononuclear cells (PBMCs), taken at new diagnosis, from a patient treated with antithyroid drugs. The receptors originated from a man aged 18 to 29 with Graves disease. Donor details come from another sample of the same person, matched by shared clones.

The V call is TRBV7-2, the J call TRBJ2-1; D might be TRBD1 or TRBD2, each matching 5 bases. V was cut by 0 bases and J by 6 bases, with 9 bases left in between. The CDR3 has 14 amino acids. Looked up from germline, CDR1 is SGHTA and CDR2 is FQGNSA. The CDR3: CASSLATGTNEQFF. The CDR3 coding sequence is TGTGCCAGCAGCTTAGCGACTGGGACCAATGAGCAGTTCTTC.

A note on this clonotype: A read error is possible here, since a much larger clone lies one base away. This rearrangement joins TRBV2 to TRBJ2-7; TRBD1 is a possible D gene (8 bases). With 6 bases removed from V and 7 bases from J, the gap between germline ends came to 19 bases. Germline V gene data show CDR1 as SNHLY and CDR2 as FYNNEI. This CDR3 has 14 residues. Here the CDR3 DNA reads TGTGCCAGCAGGCGGGAGACAGGGGACAATGAGCAGTACTTC. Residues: CASRRETGDNEQYF.